Listed here are 20 T cell receptor beta chains from one sample, sequenced in a study of CD8+CD57+ T cells in acquired aplastic anemia. Genomic DNA, serving as template, underwent TCR beta VDJ and CDR3 profiling. One entry per CDR3 protein, called by TCRdb with MiXCR from the reads. The repertoire has about 150,000 distinct CDR3 sequences, approximately 52% of them found once; the top ten carry less than 15%. Patients who underwent sequencing had shown CD8+CD57+ cell expansion by flow cytometry. The material sequenced was sorted CD4+, CD8+, or CD8+CD57+ T cells (not recorded which) from PBMCs. The receptor source for this set is a human donor with aplastic anemia.

This clonotype came up once. The CDR3 sequence is CATSDFGGRTDTQYF. CDR3 bases: TGTGCCACCAGTGATTTCGGGGGGAGAACAGATACGCAGTATTTT. The chain couples TRBV24-1 to TRBJ2-3; TRBD2 matches at 7 bases. The J segment lost 3 bases and the V segment lost 1 base, leaving 3 bases of the junction unmatched. Germline V lookup: CDR1 KGHDR, CDR2 SFDVKD. CDR3 size: 15 residues.

This clonotype occurred many times. The chain is built from TRBV6-2 or TRBV6-3 and TRBJ2-5; D is uncertain. This CDR3 has 11 residues. CDR1 is MNHEY and CDR2 is SVGEGT in the germline V gene. The V end was cut by 5 bases, the J end by 5 bases, with 6 bases between. The CDR3 is CASSPAETQYF. The CDR3 DNA reads TGTGCCAGCAGTCCTGCGGAGACCCAGTACTTC.

The chain carries TRBV19 and TRBJ2-1, with 7 bases that match TRBD1. The CDR3 contains 15 residues. V dropped 9 bases and J dropped 0; count of bases not matched to a gene: 8. Germline V lookup: CDR1 LNHDA, CDR2 SQIVND (reference sequence). The CDR3 bases are TGTGCCAGCAGGGACAGACTACGCTCCTACAATGAGCAGTTCTTC. Translating gives CASRDRLRSYNEQFF.

The chain links TRBV19 to TRBJ2-7; D possibly corresponds to TRBD1 (6 bases). Germline V CDR1 and CDR2: LNHDA, SQIVND (reference sequence). The ends were cut back, 10 bases at V and 3 bases at J, with 16 bases in the middle. CDR3 size: 13 residues. CDR3 coding DNA: TGTGCCACATTTAGGGGGAAGGACTACGAGCAGTACTTC. Its protein is CATFRGKDYEQYF.

This chain links TRBV2 with TRBJ1-1, with 10 bases that match TRBD1. From germline, CDR1 is SNHLY and CDR2 FYNNEI. Trimming cost V 11 bases and J 6 bases; bases outside gene matches: 9. The CDR3 contains 13 residues. The CDR3 is CAGYRDRGSEAFF. Written as DNA, the CDR3 is TGTGCCGGTTACCGGGACAGGGGCTCTGAAGCTTTCTTT.

CDR3: CASSCSGGATDTQYF. In DNA, the CDR3 is TGTGCCAGTAGTTGTAGCGGGGGGGCCACAGATACGCAGTATTTT. This rearrangement joins TRBV19 to TRBJ2-3, with TRBD2 identical over 11 bases. The germline CDR1 and CDR2 sequences are LNHDA and SQIVND (reference sequence). The CDR3 sequence is 15 residues long. V trimming: 5 bases; J trimming: 2 bases; junction bases outside the gene matches: 3.

The chain employs TRBV20-1 and TRBJ2-3; the D is unclear. The CDR3 consists of 14 residues. CDR1 is DFQATT, CDR2 SNEGSKA, per germline (reference sequence). V was shortened by 6 bases and J by 0 bases, with 13 bases between the two germline ends. The CDR3 region has the DNA TGCAGTGCCCTTGGCATTCCTAGCACAGATACGCAGTATTTT. It encodes CSALGIPSTDTQYF.

This clonotype occurred once. The rearrangement uses TRBV20-1 and TRBJ2-7, with D tentatively TRBD1 (6 bases). This CDR3 contains 13 residues. Germline V gene data show CDR1 as DFQATT and CDR2 as SNEGSKA (reference sequence). The DNA for the CDR3 is TGCAGCCAAGGAGTGAAAGGGGGTTACGAGCAGTACTTC. Translation: CSQGVKGGYEQYF.

This clonotype was recorded many times. This CDR3 reads CASSLVRNEQFF. DNA for the CDR3: TGTGCCAGCAGCTTAGTCCGAAATGAGCAGTTCTTC. This chain uses TRBV7-2 with TRBJ2-1, with D unclear. V was pared by 1 base and J by 7 bases, with 5 bases between. Germline CDR1 and CDR2: SGHTA and FQGNSA. The CDR3 covers 12 residues.

This chain joins TRBV3-1 and TRBJ1-4; 7 nucleotides match TRBD1. V gave up 0 bases and J gave up 8 bases; unmatched junction bases: 12. Germline V CDR1 and CDR2: LGHDT, YNNKEL (reference sequence). The CDR3 has 17 amino acids. In DNA form, the CDR3 reads TGTGCCAGCAGCCAAGATGGACAGGCCCTCTATCAGGAAAAACTGTTTTTT. Encoded protein: CASSQDGQALYQEKLFF.

This clonotype was counted a single time. The gene calls are TRBV9 and TRBJ2-1, with a possible D match to TRBD2 (5 bases). The CDR3 sequence is 15 residues long. Germline values: CDR1 SGDLS, CDR2 YYNGEE. Trimming shortened V by 0 bases and J by 6 bases, and 13 bases separated the two germline ends. The CDR3 here is CASSVGPTSGNEQFF. In nucleotides, the CDR3 is TGTGCCAGCAGCGTAGGCCCCACGAGCGGCAATGAGCAGTTCTTC. The variable domain in full, with the rest retrieved from reference TRBV9 and TRBJ2-1, is DSGVTQTPKHLITATGQRVTLRCSPRSGDLSVYWYQQSLDQGLQFLIQYYNGEERAKGNILERFSAQQFPDLHSELNLSSLELGDSALYFCASSVGPTSGNEQFFGPGTRLTVL.

Note on this clonotype: A much bigger clone sits one base away, suggesting this may be a read error. The chain couples TRBV7-2 to TRBJ2-7, with D uncertain. V dropped 7 bases and J dropped 3 bases, with 16 bases sitting between them. The length of the CDR3 is 14 residues. Germline lookup yields CDR1 SGHTA and CDR2 FQGNSA. CDR3 amino acids: CASNPTGGNYEQYF. CDR3 DNA sequence: TGTGCCAGCAACCCCACCGGCGGAAACTACGAGCAGTACTTC.

This chain joins TRBV20-1 and TRBJ2-5, with D possibly being TRBD1 or TRBD2 (6 bases each). CDR1 and CDR2 from the germline V gene are DFQATT and SNEGSKA (reference sequence). V was clipped by 2 bases and J by 3 bases, with 16 bases between them. This CDR3 spans 15 amino acids. Here the CDR3 DNA reads TGCAGTGCTAGATCTGGGGGCGGGGTCAAAGAGACCCAGTACTTC. This codes for CSARSGGGVKETQYF.

The CDR3: CSAREPRGTSYEQYF. CDR3 coding DNA: TGCAGTGCTAGAGAACCTAGAGGTACCTCCTACGAGCAGTACTTC. The rearrangement joins TRBV20-1 to TRBJ2-7, with D hard to call. CDR3 length: 15 amino acids. The ends were cut back, 0 bases at V and 0 bases at J, with 12 bases in the middle. Germline V gene data show CDR1 as DFQATT and CDR2 as SNEGSKA (reference sequence).

The rearrangement joins TRBV19 to TRBJ2-5; D not resolved. Deletions cut 10 bases from V and 7 bases from J, with 16 bases between. CDR3 size: 12 residues. The V gene's germline CDR1 is LNHDA and CDR2 SQIVND (reference sequence). The CDR3 DNA reads TGTGCCACCAGACTGTCGTCGGGGACCCAGTACTTC. This gives the protein CATRLSSGTQYF. The complete variable domain, with remaining parts taken from reference TRBV19 and TRBJ2-5, reads DGGITQSPKYLFRKEGQNVTLSCEQNLNHDAMYWYRQDPGQGLRLIYYSQIVNDFQKGDIAEGYSVSREKKESFPLTVTSAQKNPTAFYLCATRLSSGTQYFGPGTRLLVL.

This clonotype has at least ten counts. The rearrangement links TRBV6-1 to TRBJ2-3; TRBD2 matches 7 bases. V dropped 6 bases and J dropped 4; count of bases not matched to a gene: 4. The CDR3 runs 13 residues. Per germline, CDR1 MNHNS and CDR2 SASEGT. The CDR3 reads CASSLREADTQYF. CDR3 nucleotides: TGTGCCAGCAGCCTTCGGGAGGCAGATACGCAGTATTTT.

This chain links TRBV7-8 with TRBJ2-1; D call uncertain. The V end lost 8 bases, the J end lost 7 bases, and 9 bases lay between the germline ends. Per the germline V gene, CDR1 is SGHVS and CDR2 is FQNEAQ. This CDR3 spans 11 amino acids. CDR3 sequence: CASEVLNEQFF. In DNA form, the CDR3 reads TGTGCCAGCGAGGTCCTGAATGAGCAGTTCTTC.

The rearrangement links TRBV7-2 to TRBJ2-7; D tentatively reads TRBD1 or TRBD2 (6 bases each). Germline CDR1 reads SGHTA; CDR2 reads FQGNSA. Between the trimmed V and J ends, which lost 4 bases and 6 bases, there was a span of 16 bases. This CDR3 spans 14 amino acids. In nucleotides, the CDR3 is TGTGCCAGCAGCTGGGACACCGGGGGTTTCGAGCAGTACTTC. Amino acids: CASSWDTGGFEQYF. Drawing the rest from reference TRBV7-2 and TRBJ2-7, the complete variable domain is GAGVSQSPSNKVTEKGKDVELRCDPISGHTALYWYRQSLGQGLEFLIYFQGNSAPDKSGLPSDRFSAERTGGSVSTLTIQRTQQEDSAVYLCASSWDTGGFEQYFGPGTRLTVT.

The chain has TRBV7-9 and TRBJ1-5; D remains unclear. V was clipped by 5 bases and J by 11 bases, with 4 bases between them. CDR3 length: 9 amino acids. Germline V gene data show CDR1 as SEHNR and CDR2 as FQNEAQ (reference sequence). The CDR3 sequence is CASSQAQHF. CDR3 sequence (DNA): TGTGCCAGCAGCCAGGCCCAGCATTTT.

This clonotype was observed many times. Mismatch with germline at one junction end may stem from a read error. This chain connects TRBV29-1 to TRBJ1-1, with D possibly matching TRBD1 (6 bases). CDR1 is SQVTM, CDR2 ANQGSEA, per germline. This CDR3 spans 11 amino acids. Here the CDR3 DNA reads TGCAGCGTTGAACGGGACAATTCTCGGCTTTTT. Its translation: CSVERDNSRLF.